This TCR beta chain emerged from a study of blood T cell repertoires in COVID-19. TCRdb's copy holds only in-frame clones and misses some; the assay was immunoSEQ multiplex PCR. The sample has approximately 140,000 clones; around 90% are singletons. This clone has just a few counts. With 5 bases clipped from V and 7 bases from J, the junction kept 5 bases outside the gene matches. The CDR3 spans 14 residues. Germline CDR1 reads SNHLY; CDR2 reads FYNNEI. This chain links TRBV2 with TRBJ1-5; 10 bases align to TRBD1. The sequencing input was peripheral blood. This receptor was identified in a man aged 55 to 70 with active or convalescent COVID-19. For the CDR3, the DNA is TGTGCCAGCAGTCCGACAGGGGGCCGACAGCCCCAGCATTTT. Its protein product is CASSPTGGRQPQHF.